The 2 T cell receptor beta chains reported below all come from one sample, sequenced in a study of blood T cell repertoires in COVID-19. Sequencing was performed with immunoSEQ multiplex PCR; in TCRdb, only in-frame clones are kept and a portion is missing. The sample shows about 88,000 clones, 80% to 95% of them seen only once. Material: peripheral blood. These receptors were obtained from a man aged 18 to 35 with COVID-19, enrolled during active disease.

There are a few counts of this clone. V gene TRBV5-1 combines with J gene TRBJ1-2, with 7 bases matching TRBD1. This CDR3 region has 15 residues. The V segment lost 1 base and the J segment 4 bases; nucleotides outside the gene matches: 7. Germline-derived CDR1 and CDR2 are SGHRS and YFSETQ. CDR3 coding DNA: TGCGCCAGCAGCTTGCGACAGGGCGAAAGCTATGGCTACACCTTC. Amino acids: CASSLRQGESYGYTF. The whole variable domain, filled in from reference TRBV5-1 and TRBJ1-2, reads KAGVTQTPRYLIKTRGQQVTLSCSPISGHRSVSWYQQTPGQGLQFLFEYFSETQRNKGNFPGRFSGRQFSNSRSEMNVSTLELGDSALYLCASSLRQGESYGYTFGSGTRLTVV.

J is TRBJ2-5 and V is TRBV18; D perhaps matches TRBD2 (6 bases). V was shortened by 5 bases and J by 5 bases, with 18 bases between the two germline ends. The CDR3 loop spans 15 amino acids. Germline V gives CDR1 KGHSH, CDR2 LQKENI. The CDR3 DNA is TGTGCCAGCTCAAAATCGGGGACTGCAGGGGAGACCCAGTACTTC. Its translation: CASSKSGTAGETQYF.